The 28 T cell receptor beta chains in this list originate from one sample, sequenced in a study of human T cells and chemical hapten exposure (dated by TCRdb to the early 2020s). Explained via the paper, the time point label denotes: patch test 1, 2 weeks after DPC sensitization. What the treatment or condition label conveys for this sample: therapeutic diphenylcyclopropenone sensitization with weekly scalp DPC. The library came from RACE. The listed sequencing device is NextSeq 500. The public reads were reanalyzed by TCRdb: fastp trimming at Q25, MiXCR alignment, in-frame beta chains only. Identical CDR3 protein sequences are pooled into one entry, listed with their most common genes and DNA. In all, the sample holds fewer than 500,000 distinct CDR3 sequences, and about 4.8% of those were seen once. The ten largest make up over 2% of the sample. This specimen consisted of whole blood, obtained in connection with sensitization to the hapten diphenylcyclopropenone (DPC). Receptors originate from a woman in her forties or fifties with alopecia areata. Some clones in this sample may be carry-over from other donors' samples.

The table lists this clonotype with many counts. The chain combines TRBV27 with TRBJ2-1; TRBD1 matches at 11 bases. Per germline, CDR1 MNHEY and CDR2 SMNVEV (reference sequence). The ends lost 0 bases at V and 15 bases at J; junction bases unmatched: 4. The CDR3 runs 13 residues. The CDR3 DNA reads TGTGCCAGCAGTTTATCCGGGACAGGGGGTCGGTTCTTC. Translation: CASSLSGTGGRFF.

This clonotype has more than one count but fewer than ten. The chain recombines TRBV9 with TRBJ2-7; 12 bases align to TRBD1. The V gene end was trimmed by 4 bases and the J gene end by 6 bases; junction bases not matched to a gene: 8. CDR1 is SGDLS and CDR2 is YYNGEE in the germline V gene. This CDR3 comprises 15 residues. The CDR3 DNA reads TGTGCCAGCAGCTACCGGGACAGGGGGCCGGGCGAGCAGTACTTC. Translated: CASSYRDRGPGEQYF.

The rearrangement uses TRBV6-6 and TRBJ1-1; 8 bases are shared with TRBD1. This CDR3 spans 16 amino acids. V gave up 5 bases and J gave up 5 bases; unmatched junction bases: 13. Germline CDR1 reads MNHNY; CDR2 reads SVGAGI (reference sequence). The CDR3 DNA reads TGTGCCAGCAGTCGCCCCGGACAGGGATCGTGGACTGAAGCTTTCTTT. This codes for CASSRPGQGSWTEAFF.

The chain combines TRBV29-1 with TRBJ2-3; possible D gene TRBD2, 5 bases. With 2 bases removed from V and 12 bases from J, the gap between germline ends came to 12 bases. Looked up from germline, CDR1 is SQVTM and CDR2 is ANQGSEA. This CDR3 has 11 residues. CDR3: CSVEPGVGQYF. The CDR3 nucleotides are TGCAGCGTTGAACCCGGGGTTGGTCAGTATTTT.

This clonotype was recorded many times. The rearrangement uses TRBV5-1 and TRBJ1-1; D remains unclear. This CDR3 has 14 amino acids. Germline CDR1 reads SGHRS; CDR2 reads YFSETQ. Trimming removed 0 bases at V and 4 bases at J, with 10 bases between. CDR3 loop: CASSLDGNPTEAFF. DNA for the CDR3: TGCGCCAGCAGCTTGGACGGAAATCCCACTGAAGCTTTCTTT. The full variable domain, its missing parts supplied by reference TRBV5-1 and TRBJ1-1, is KAGVTQTPRYLIKTRGQQVTLSCSPISGHRSVSWYQQTPGQGLQFLFEYFSETQRNKGNFPGRFSGRQFSNSRSEMNVSTLELGDSALYLCASSLDGNPTEAFFGQGTRLTVV.

The chain employs TRBV3-1 and TRBJ2-5; 12 bases are a match to TRBD2. Germline CDR1 is LGHDT and CDR2 is YNNKEL (reference sequence). This CDR3 is built from 15 residues. V dropped 4 bases and J dropped 5; count of bases not matched to a gene: 5. The DNA of the CDR3 is TGTGCCAGCAGCCGCGGACTAGCGGGGCGGGAGACCCAGTACTTC. Its translation: CASSRGLAGRETQYF.

This clonotype was seen many times. The chain uses TRBV6-2 or TRBV6-3 and TRBJ2-7; no reliable D call. V lost 3 bases to trimming and J lost 0 bases, with 15 bases between them. CDR1 and CDR2 from the germline V gene are MNHEY and SVGEGT. The CDR3 contains 16 residues. The CDR3: CASSYTPGESSYEQYF. The DNA for the CDR3 is TGTGCCAGCAGTTATACGCCTGGAGAAAGCTCCTACGAGCAGTACTTC.

This clonotype has ten or more counts. For the CDR3, the DNA is TGCGCCAGCAGCTCTCGACAGGCCGGCACTGAAGCTTTCTTT. Translation: CASSSRQAGTEAFF. The chain employs TRBV5-1 and TRBJ1-1; TRBD1 is a possible D gene (6 bases). CDR1 and CDR2 (germline): SGHRS, YFSETQ. V was clipped by 3 bases and J by 4 bases, with 13 bases between them. The CDR3 contains 14 residues.

This clonotype appeared many times. The J gene is TRBJ2-3, the V gene TRBV2; no clear D. From germline, CDR1 is SNHLY and CDR2 FYNNEI. Trimming stripped 6 bases from V and 4 bases from J, with 5 bases between. This CDR3 has 11 amino acids. The CDR3 DNA sequence: TGTGCCAGCAGCGGCCCAGATACGCAGTATTTT. Translation: CASSGPDTQYF.

The CDR3 bases are TGTGCCAGCAGCCATACACCCGATACGCAGTATTTT. Amino acid sequence: CASSHTPDTQYF. This chain joins TRBV7-8 and TRBJ2-3; no definite D call. The V end was cut by 5 bases, the J end by 6 bases, with 9 bases between. Per the germline V gene, CDR1 is SGHVS and CDR2 is FQNEAQ. CDR3 length: 12 amino acids.

This clonotype has more than one count but fewer than ten. The chain couples TRBV11-2 to TRBJ1-2; unclear D gene. The CDR3 extends over 13 amino acids. CDR1 and CDR2 (germline): SGHAT, FQNNGV. With 1 base removed from V and 1 base from J, the gap between germline ends came to 4 bases. CDR3 nucleotide sequence: TGTGCCAGCAGCTTAGTCAGTAACTATGGCTACACCTTC. Its translation is CASSLVSNYGYTF. Full variable domain (rest looked up from reference TRBV11-2 and TRBJ1-2): EAGVAQSPRYKIIEKRQSVAFWCNPISGHATLYWYQQILGQGPKLLIQFQNNGVVDDSQLPKDRFSAERLKGVDSTLKIQPAKLEDSAVYLCASSLVSNYGYTFGSGTRLTVV.

The chain couples TRBV6-5 to TRBJ1-3; D unresolved. This CDR3 spans 16 amino acids. V dropped 3 bases and J dropped 2 bases, with 14 bases sitting between them. The germline gives CDR1 MNHEY, CDR2 SVGAGI. The CDR3 nucleotides read TGTGCCAGCAGTTATTCAGAAGGCGCGCCTGGAAACACCATATATTTT. It is translated as CASSYSEGAPGNTIYF.

In this sample, this clonotype turned up many times. This chain connects TRBV7-2 to TRBJ1-5, with a weak D call TRBD1 (5 bases). Trimming took 1 base from V and 1 from J, leaving 11 bases between them. CDR3 size: 16 residues. The V gene's germline CDR1 is SGHTA and CDR2 FQGNSA. CDR3 nucleotide sequence: TGTGCCAGCAGCTTAGGAGGCCGGGGGAGCAATCAGCCCCAGCATTTT. Protein: CASSLGGRGSNQPQHF.

This clonotype was recorded many times. The gene calls are TRBV15 and TRBJ2-3; 9 positions agree with TRBD2. Germline assignment: CDR1 LNHNV and CDR2 YYDKDF (reference sequence). The V segment lost 4 bases and the J segment 10 bases; nucleotides outside the gene matches: 15. The CDR3 is made up of 16 amino acids. This CDR3 is CATSTALAGASGAQYF. CDR3 sequence (DNA): TGTGCCACCAGCACCGCCTTAGCGGGGGCGTCCGGGGCGCAGTATTTT.

This clonotype has ten or more counts. The V call is TRBV29-1, the J call TRBJ1-2; TRBD1 is a possible D gene (5 bases). The CDR3 has 13 amino acids. Germline V lookup: CDR1 SQVTM, CDR2 ANQGSEA. V was cut by 7 bases and J by 2 bases, with 14 bases left in between. CDR3 in amino acids: CSAIAGGNYGYTF. CDR3 coding DNA: TGCAGCGCTATCGCGGGGGGAAACTATGGCTACACCTTC.

V and J are TRBV6-2 or TRBV6-3 and TRBJ2-1, with 11 positions matching TRBD1. The V segment lost 6 bases and the J segment 2 bases; nucleotides outside the gene matches: 15. Germline CDR1 is MNHEY and CDR2 is SVGEGT. The CDR3 contains 19 residues. The CDR3 nucleotides are TGTGCCAGCAGACCTCAGGACAGGGGGCAGGTCGGGACCTACAATGAGCAGTTCTTC. This sequence encodes CASRPQDRGQVGTYNEQFF.

The rearrangement joins TRBV3-1 to TRBJ2-1; a weak D match, TRBD2 (5 bases). Trimming stripped 0 bases from V and 8 bases from J, with 14 bases between. The V gene's germline CDR1 is LGHDT and CDR2 YNNKEL (reference sequence). This CDR3 has 15 amino acids. The chain's CDR3 is CASSQDLRWEYEQFF. The DNA for the CDR3 is TGTGCCAGCAGCCAAGATTTGCGTTGGGAGTATGAGCAGTTCTTC.

This clonotype was seen a few times. J is TRBJ2-5 and V is TRBV27, with 12 bases that match TRBD2. Germline lookup yields CDR1 MNHEY and CDR2 SMNVEV (reference sequence). The CDR3 covers 16 residues. After removal of 6 bases from V and 2 bases from J, the junction contained 7 bases not matched to a gene. In DNA form, the CDR3 reads TGTGCCAGCAGCCCAACTAGCGGGGGGCCTCAAGAGACCCAGTACTTC. Translating it yields CASSPTSGGPQETQYF.

This chain links TRBV3-1 with TRBJ2-1; D uncertain. CDR1 is LGHDT, CDR2 YNNKEL, per germline (reference sequence). V was cut by 0 bases and J by 6 bases, with 15 bases left in between. The CDR3 is 16 residues long. CDR3 coding DNA: TGTGCCAGCAGCCAAGATAAGGGCCAAGCCACCAATGAGCAGTTCTTC. Translated: CASSQDKGQATNEQFF.

Comments on this clonotype: A much bigger clone sits one base away, suggesting this may be a read error. The missing conserved phenylalanine or tryptophan at the end of this CDR3 makes a read error likely. The chain carries TRBV27 and TRBJ2-2, with a weak D call TRBD1 (6 bases). V lost 4 bases and J lost 2, with 14 bases in between. CDR3 size: 16 residues. CDR1 and CDR2 from the germline V gene are MNHEY and SMNVEV (reference sequence). The chain's CDR3 is CASSSIRRGNTGELFL. DNA for the CDR3: TGTGCCAGCAGTTCAATCCGCAGGGGAAACACCGGGGAGCTGTTTTTA.

There are many counts of this clonotype. This chain uses TRBV5-1 with TRBJ1-3, with D possibly being TRBD1 (5 bases). This CDR3 contains 16 residues. Looked up from germline, CDR1 is SGHRS and CDR2 is YFSETQ. Trimming left V 0 bases short and J 0 bases short, with 10 bases between. The CDR3 DNA follows: TGCGCCAGCAGCTTGGCCGTTGGGGCCTCTGGAAACACCATATATTTT. Its translation is CASSLAVGASGNTIYF.

This clonotype showed up many times. The V and J genes are TRBV7-9 and TRBJ2-7; 7 positions agree with TRBD1. Per germline, CDR1 SEHNR and CDR2 FQNEAQ (reference sequence). CDR3 length equals 15 residues. Trimming took 6 bases from V and 6 from J; bases not matched to a gene: 14. In DNA form, the CDR3 reads TGTGCCAGCAGGGCCGATCACGACAGGGCCGGCGAGCAGTACTTC. It is translated as CASRADHDRAGEQYF.

This clonotype has more than one count but fewer than ten. The CDR3 bases are TGTGCCAGCAGCCCCCTTGGGAGGGTAGTAACTGAAGCTTTCTTT. It encodes CASSPLGRVVTEAFF. The gene calls are TRBV7-9 and TRBJ1-1; D remains unclear. Germline V gene data show CDR1 as SEHNR and CDR2 as FQNEAQ (reference sequence). V was shortened by 5 bases and J by 5 bases, with 18 bases between the two germline ends. This CDR3 is 15 amino acids long.

This clonotype was recorded at least ten times. This chain joins TRBV29-1 and TRBJ2-1; D is perhaps TRBD1 or TRBD2 (5 bases each). Germline assignment: CDR1 SQVTM and CDR2 ANQGSEA. The CDR3 sequence is 14 residues long. V gave up 7 bases and J gave up 0 bases, with 13 bases separating them. CDR3 DNA: TGCAGCGGGACGGGGCTCACCTCCTACAATGAGCAGTTCTTC. It specifies CSGTGLTSYNEQFF.

This clonotype was observed many times. The J gene is TRBJ1-2, the V gene TRBV27; D possibly corresponds to TRBD1 (5 bases). Germline loops: CDR1 MNHEY, CDR2 SMNVEV (reference sequence). V was trimmed by 5 bases and J by 4 bases, leaving 11 bases between them. This CDR3 has 13 residues. CDR3 loop: CASSGVGGYGYTF. The CDR3 DNA reads TGTGCCAGCAGTGGAGTGGGGGGCTATGGCTACACCTTC.

This clonotype was observed at least ten times. The V call is TRBV4-1, the J call TRBJ1-6, with no clear D. Germline-derived CDR1 and CDR2 are MGHRA and YSYEKL. V was pared by 1 base and J by 9 bases, with 19 bases between. The CDR3 is made up of 17 amino acids. CDR3 sequence (DNA): TGCGCCAGCAGCCAAGTTGATATGGGGTTCTCGCGTTCACCCCTCCACTTT. Its protein is CASSQVDMGFSRSPLHF.

The V and J genes are TRBV12-5 and TRBJ2-2; perhaps TRBD1 as D (5 bases). The germline V gene encodes CDR1 LGHNT and CDR2 FRNRAP. V was clipped by 2 bases and J by 9 bases, with 13 bases between them. The CDR3 extends over 14 amino acids. CDR3 amino acids: CASGLTGAGRELFF. Written as DNA, the CDR3 is TGTGCTAGTGGTTTGACAGGTGCCGGCCGGGAGCTGTTTTTT.

J is TRBJ2-4 and V is TRBV6-1; D is unresolved. Germline CDR1 is MNHNS and CDR2 is SASEGT. Trimming took off 6 bases at V and 1 base at J, with 7 bases between the two ends. The CDR3 loop spans 13 amino acids. CDR3 region: CASRQSAKNIQYF. As DNA, the CDR3 is TGTGCCAGCAGGCAGTCGGCCAAAAACATTCAGTACTTC.